The clone carrying this T cell receptor beta chain appeared a few times. The antigen remains undetermined. Markers CD45RO/CCR7/CD25/CD127/CD95/CD27 served to sort CD4+ naive, central memory, regulatory and stem cell-like memory cells. This specimen belongs to a study of beta chain features in type 1 diabetes. Study-wide results and caveats: Among type 1 diabetes patients, VDJ junctions had fewer insertions and more deletions. The question of HLA type influencing TCRB rearrangement was one that remained unresolved here.

What was sequenced were expressed TCRB transcripts, since all of the isolated RNA had been reverse transcribed. Method: immunoSEQ multiplex PCR; TCRdb's copy keeps in-frame clones and lacks some. The table includes about 160,000 clones, 7% to 10% detected once. Germline assignment: CDR1 LGHNA and CDR2 YNFKEQ. V lost 0 bases, J lost 1 base, and 5 bases stayed unmatched. This CDR3 is built from 17 residues. This chain uses TRBV4-2 with TRBJ2-7, with TRBD2 matching over 11 bases. Sample: central memory CD4+ T cells from blood. This sequence originates from a young woman in good health. The CDR3 DNA sequence: TGTGCCAGCAGCCAAGAACCCGCTAGCGGGGGGTCCTACGAGCAGTACTTC. It codes for CASSQEPASGGSYEQYF.